This T cell receptor (beta chain) is drawn from a study of control samples from healthy donors and cancer patients. This CDR3 region has 14 residues. Germline V gene lookup returns CDR1 SNHLY and CDR2 FYNNEI. With 5 bases clipped from V and 3 bases from J, the junction kept 5 bases outside the gene matches. TCRdb keeps only in-frame clones here, not all; method: immunoSEQ multiplex PCR. The repertoire holds approximately 58,000 clones, around 87% seen once, with about 13% in the top ten. This rearrangement joins TRBV2 to TRBJ1-1; 8 bases fit TRBD1. Source material: PBMCs. The source is a woman between 55 and 75 years old with lung cancer. CDR3 sequence (DNA): TGTGCCAGCAGTTTGGGACAGGCGGACACTGAAGCTTTCTTT. Translated: CASSLGQADTEAFF.